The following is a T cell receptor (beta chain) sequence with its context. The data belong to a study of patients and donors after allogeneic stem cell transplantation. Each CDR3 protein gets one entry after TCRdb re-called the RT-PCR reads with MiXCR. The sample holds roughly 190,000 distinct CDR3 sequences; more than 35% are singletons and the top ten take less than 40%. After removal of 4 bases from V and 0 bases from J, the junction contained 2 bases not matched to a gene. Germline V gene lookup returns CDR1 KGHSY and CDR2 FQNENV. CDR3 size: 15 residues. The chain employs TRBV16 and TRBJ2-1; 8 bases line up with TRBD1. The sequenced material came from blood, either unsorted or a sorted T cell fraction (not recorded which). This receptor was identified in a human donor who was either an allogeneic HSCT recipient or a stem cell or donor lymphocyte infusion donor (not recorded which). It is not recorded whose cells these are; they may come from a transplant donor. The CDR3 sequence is CASSRTGISYNEQFF. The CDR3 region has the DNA TGTGCCAGCAGCCGGACAGGGATCTCCTACAATGAGCAGTTCTTC.